The sequence of this T cell receptor beta chain was determined in a study of cytomegalovirus exposure and HLA in healthy donors. Findings of the study overall: The listing of roughly 160 TCR beta chains classed them as cytomegalovirus-associated. The CMV antigen specificity of a few CMV-associated chains was confirmed through in vitro analysis.

PCR employed 60 Vbeta and 13 Jbeta primers. Method: immunoSEQ multiplex PCR; TCRdb's copy keeps in-frame clones and lacks some. The repertoire holds about 170,000 clones, with roughly four fifths as singletons. Trimming left V 4 bases short and J 0 bases short, with 13 bases between. The CDR3 length is 16 residues. Per the germline V gene, CDR1 is SGHTA and CDR2 is FQGNSA. In the case of this clone: Its specificity is unknown.

Specimen: PBMCs. This TCR was recovered from a female donor in good health and CMV-seronegative. The J gene is TRBJ1-5, the V gene TRBV7-2; D is possibly TRBD1 (6 bases). This CDR3 is CASSSGTILSNQPQHF. The DNA of the CDR3 is TGTGCCAGCAGCTCTGGGACAATCCTTAGCAATCAGCCCCAGCATTTT. The whole variable domain, remainder taken from reference TRBV7-2 and TRBJ1-5, is GAGVSQSPSNKVTEKGKDVELRCDPISGHTALYWYRQSLGQGLEFLIYFQGNSAPDKSGLPSDRFSAERTGGSVSTLTIQRTQQEDSAVYLCASSSGTILSNQPQHFGDGTRLSIL.